This TCR beta chain was retrieved from a study of control samples from healthy donors and cancer patients. Only in-frame clones appear in the TCRdb table, and some are missing; sequencing was by immunoSEQ multiplex PCR. In the table there are 150,000 or so clones, 80% to 95% of which are singletons. Germline V gene data show CDR1 as GTSNPN and CDR2 as SVGIG (reference sequence). This CDR3 is built from 12 residues. The V gene end was trimmed by 5 bases and the J gene end by 5 bases; junction bases not matched to a gene: 1. The sequence was collected from a man between 18 and 35 years old in good health. This chain uses TRBV30 with TRBJ1-5; 9 bases line up with TRBD1. Sequenced sample: blood. The CDR3 bases are TGTGCCTGGGGGGACAGGGATCAGCCCCAGCATTTT. It encodes CAWGDRDQPQHF.